This is a list of T cell receptor beta chains from one sample in a study of blood T cell repertoires in COVID-19. Assay used: immunoSEQ multiplex PCR; TCRdb lists only in-frame clones, some missing. The sample consists of approximately 60,000 clones, 70% to 85% of them appearing once. The source material was peripheral blood. The receptors come from an elderly woman with active or convalescent COVID-19. Both conserved end residues are part of each CDR3. D genes are given only for firm matches. Some rows have no size entry. The others give once, few or many, or a class for an expanded clone.

d_call	j_call	v_call	clone_size	cdr3_aa	cdr3_nt
-	TRBJ1-4	TRBV11-2	-	CASSLALGGSNEKLFF	TGTGCCAGCAGCTTAGCACTGGGAGGTTCAAATGAAAAACTGTTTTTT
-	TRBJ2-5	TRBV19	-	CASSISRQGETQYF	TGTGCCAGTAGTATAAGCAGGCAGGGAGAGACCCAGTACTTC
-	TRBJ1-5	TRBV7-8	-	CASSLALGTNQPQHF	TGTGCCAGCAGCCTCGCCCTTGGTACTAATCAGCCCCAGCATTTT
-	TRBJ2-7	TRBV6-5	-	CASSFRDTSSYEQYF	TGTGCCAGCAGTTTTAGGGACACAAGCTCCTACGAGCAGTACTTC
-	TRBJ1-1	TRBV11-2	-	CASSWGSVVAFF	TGTGCCAGCAGCTGGGGCTCCGTAGTAGCTTTCTTT
TRBD2	TRBJ2-5	TRBV7-9	-	CASSLAYRGVIRETQYF	TGTGCCAGCAGCTTAGCTTATCGGGGGGTGATAAGGGAGACCCAGTACTTC
-	TRBJ1-6	TRBV9	few	CASSVGGRSPLHF	TGTGCCAGCAGCGTAGGGGGCCGATCACCCCTCCACTTT
-	TRBJ1-1	TRBV7-3	-	CASSAEATNTEAFF	TGTGCCAGCAGCGCAGAGGCGACGAACACTGAAGCTTTCTTT
TRBD1	TRBJ1-1	TRBV5-4	-	CASSSTGGTEAFF	TGTGCCAGCAGCTCTACAGGGGGCACTGAAGCTTTCTTT
-	TRBJ1-1	TRBV7-3	few	CASSLGGPTEAFF	TGTGCCAGCAGCTTAGGAGGGCCCACTGAAGCTTTCTTT
-	TRBJ1-1	TRBV7-8	-	CASSPGGSNVRAFF	TGTGCCAGCAGCCCTGGGGGGTCGAACGTGAGAGCTTTCTTT
-	TRBJ2-1	TRBV3-1/TRBV3-2	-	CASSQDWQGGSYNEQFF	TGTGCCAGCAGCCAAGACTGGCAGGGCGGCTCCTACAATGAGCAGTTCTTC
-	TRBJ2-7	TRBV19	-	CASSIRRGDYEQYF	TGTGCCAGTAGTATTCGCAGGGGGGATTACGAGCAGTACTTC
TRBD1	TRBJ2-7	TRBV25-1	-	CASNTGAEEQYF	TGTGCCAGCAACACAGGGGCGGAAGAGCAGTACTTC
-	TRBJ1-1	TRBV5-1	-	CASSLQTKETGKAFF	TGCGCCAGCAGCTTGCAGACGAAGGAGACAGGCAAAGCTTTCTTT
TRBD1	TRBJ1-2	TRBV6-5	-	CASSYRQGHGYTF	TGTGCCAGCAGTTACCGACAGGGGCATGGCTACACCTTC
TRBD1	TRBJ1-1	TRBV5-1	-	CASSLGQGGEAFF	TGCGCCAGCAGCTTGGGTCAGGGGGGTGAAGCTTTCTTT
TRBD2	TRBJ2-2	TRBV5-1	-	CASSSTSGGYTGELFF	TGCGCCAGCAGCTCGACTAGCGGGGGGTACACCGGGGAGCTGTTTTTT
TRBD1	TRBJ2-5	TRBV11-1	-	CASSPRDREETQYF	TGTGCCAGCAGCCCCCGGGACAGGGAAGAGACCCAGTACTTC
TRBD1	TRBJ1-1	TRBV2	-	CASSDRIPGQGRSEAFF	TGTGCCAGCAGTGATCGAATCCCGGGACAGGGAAGGTCTGAAGCTTTCTTT
TRBD1	TRBJ2-5	TRBV10-3	-	CAISESTTGGARETQYF	TGTGCCATCAGTGAGTCGACGACAGGGGGCGCGAGAGAGACCCAGTACTTC
-	TRBJ2-2	TRBV19	-	CASSNRATGELFF	TGTGCCAGTAGTAACAGGGCCACCGGGGAGCTGTTTTTT
-	TRBJ1-1	TRBV3-1/TRBV3-2	few	CASSPSTDTEAFF	TGTGCCAGCAGCCCGAGCACAGACACTGAAGCTTTCTTT
TRBD2	TRBJ2-5	TRBV10-2	-	CASRREVYETQYF	TGCGCCAGCAGGCGGGAGGTTTATGAGACCCAGTACTTC
-	TRBJ2-6	TRBV2	-	CASSLGGTSSGANVLTF	TGTGCCAGCAGTCTAGGGGGTACCAGCTCTGGGGCCAACGTCCTGACTTTC
-	TRBJ1-1	TRBV5-1	-	CAGRASPVNTEAFF	TGCGCCGGGAGGGCGTCCCCGGTGAACACTGAAGCTTTCTTT